The source of this T cell receptor (beta chain) is a study of chemoradiotherapy in HPV16-positive cancers. Study-level points and caveats: Candidate HPV-specific clones and E7-related TCR motifs grew in tumor during treatment. In HPV16-positive patients, HPV-responsive T-cell expansion tracked better recurrence-free survival. The functional HPV-specific definition rests on just a couple of HPV16-positive patients.

The CDR3 loop spans 17 amino acids. The trim removed 3 bases at V and 5 bases at J, leaving 10 bases unmatched. Germline V gene sequence: CDR1 SGDLS, CDR2 YYNGEE. In regard to this clone: Its cognate antigen is unknown.

Repeated repertoire sampling spanned the course of chemoradiotherapy. The assay was immunoSEQ multiplex PCR, and TCRdb's table has in-frame clones only and misses some. The sample lists roughly 4,100 clones, roughly 75% occurring once. The specimen was obtained from a patient who underwent chemoradiotherapy. The chain is built from TRBV9 and TRBJ2-5; 13 bases agree with TRBD2. This clonotype was obtained from a human donor with HPV-associated anogenital cancer. The CDR3 DNA reads as TGTGCCAGCAGCGCGACTAGCGGGGGGCCTGGGGAGGAGACCCAGTACTTC. As protein: CASSATSGGPGEETQYF.